These 13 T cell receptor beta chains came from one sample sequenced in a study of T cell changes during pregnancy in multiple sclerosis. Profiling relied on immunoSEQ multiplex PCR, and the TCRdb table lists in-frame clones only, not all of them. The sample consists of fewer than 110,000 clones, more than 85% of them appearing once. The source material was peripheral blood, sampled in the second trimester of pregnancy. Every receptor here comes from a female donor with multiple sclerosis, enrolled in a pregnancy study.

This clone has a single count. V gene TRBV11-2 combines with J gene TRBJ2-3, with 8 bases matching TRBD2. The CDR3 loop spans 18 amino acids. V lost 5 bases, J lost 2 bases, and 15 bases stayed unmatched. Germline CDR1 reads SGHAT; CDR2 reads FQNNGV. The CDR3 loop reads CASSPTSEPPPNTDTQYF. As DNA, the CDR3 is TGTGCCAGCAGCCCGACTAGCGAGCCCCCCCCTAACACAGATACGCAGTATTTT.

As DNA, the CDR3 is TGTGCCAGCAGCTTGGTGGCTAGCGGGCCTCACAATGAGCAGTTCTTC. It yields the protein CASSLVASGPHNEQFF. The V and J genes are TRBV7-3 and TRBJ2-1, with 8 bases matching TRBD2. The CDR3 contains 16 residues. The V gene end was trimmed by 3 bases and the J gene end by 5 bases; junction bases not matched to a gene: 9. Germline V gives CDR1 SGHTA, CDR2 FQGTGA.

This chain links TRBV30 with TRBJ1-2; D is possibly TRBD1 (5 bases). This CDR3 contains 12 residues. The ends were cut back, 3 bases at V and 4 bases at J, with 9 bases in the middle. In germline, CDR1 is GTSNPN, CDR2 SVGIG (reference sequence). The DNA for the CDR3 is TGTGCCTGGAGGGGGCGCGCCTATGGCTACACCTTC. Amino acid sequence: CAWRGRAYGYTF. The complete variable domain, with remaining parts taken from reference TRBV30 and TRBJ1-2, reads SQTIHQWPATLVQPVGSPLSLECTVEGTSNPNLYWYRQAAGRGLQLLFYSVGIGQISSEVPQNLSASRPQDRQFILSSKKLLLSDSGFYLCAWRGRAYGYTFGSGTRLTVV.

This chain connects TRBV28 to TRBJ2-7; 8 bases line up with TRBD1. CDR3 length equals 14 residues. Germline trimming cut 2 bases from V and 4 bases from J; bases unmatched to any gene: 4. Germline V gives CDR1 MDHEN, CDR2 SYDVKM. In DNA form, the CDR3 reads TGTGCCAGCAGTTTAACCGGACAGGGTTACGAGCAGTACTTC. Amino acid sequence: CASSLTGQGYEQYF.

V is TRBV7-2 and J is TRBJ2-7; no firm D call. This CDR3 is 14 amino acids long. Germline CDR1 and CDR2: SGHTA and FQGNSA. The V end was cut by 1 base, the J end by 2 bases, with 9 bases between. In nucleotides, the CDR3 is TGTGCCAGCAGCTTAGTCCAGGCCACCTACGAGCAGTACTTC. Its translation is CASSLVQATYEQYF.

Only one count was recorded for this clone. This sequence joins TRBV6-5 and TRBJ2-7, with a possible D match to TRBD1 (5 bases). V was pared by 8 bases and J by 5 bases, with 16 bases between. Germline V gene lookup returns CDR1 MNHEY and CDR2 SVGAGI. The CDR3 has 13 residues. As DNA, the CDR3 is TGTGCCAGCCGGTTCACAGGTGGTGACGAGCAGTACTTC. Translation: CASRFTGGDEQYF.

This clone was seen more than once but under ten times. The J gene is TRBJ1-1, the V gene TRBV27; D gene unclear. V was shortened by 10 bases and J by 4 bases, with 13 bases between the two germline ends. Germline CDR1 is MNHEY and CDR2 is SMNVEV (reference sequence). The CDR3 runs to 12 residues. The CDR3: CAMLEEATEAFF. The CDR3, as DNA: TGTGCCATGCTCGAGGAGGCCACTGAAGCTTTCTTT.

V usage is TRBV27 and J usage is TRBJ2-7, with a tentative D call TRBD2 (5 bases). Germline CDR1 and CDR2: MNHEY and SMNVEV (reference sequence). This CDR3 contains 13 residues. The V and J ends lost 3 bases and 6 bases respectively, with 12 bases between them. CDR3 nucleotides: TGTGCCAGCAGTTTGCCCGGGGTAGGCGAGCAGTACTTC. This translates into CASSLPGVGEQYF.

The chain recombines TRBV7-6 with TRBJ2-5, with 11 bases aligning to TRBD2. CDR1 SGHVS and CDR2 FNYEAQ come from the germline V gene. With 2 bases clipped from V and 1 base from J, the junction kept 3 bases outside the gene matches. The CDR3 runs to 16 residues. The chain's CDR3 is CASSLIAGGLQETQYF. The CDR3 DNA reads TGTGCCAGCAGCTTAATAGCGGGAGGGCTCCAAGAGACCCAGTACTTC.

The chain combines TRBV28 with TRBJ1-4, with 8 bases lining up with TRBD1. CDR3 size: 16 residues. Germline V gene data show CDR1 as MDHEN and CDR2 as SYDVKM. Trimming at V came to 5 bases and at J to 5 bases, leaving 10 bases not matched to a gene. CDR3 residues: CASSTLGQGDNEKLFF. The CDR3 bases are TGTGCCAGCAGTACCCTAGGACAGGGAGACAATGAAAAACTGTTTTTT.

V usage is TRBV19 and J usage is TRBJ2-3, with a tentative D call TRBD1 (5 bases). The CDR3 is 17 amino acids. Trimming left V 5 bases short and J 2 bases short, with 20 bases between. CDR1 is LNHDA, CDR2 SQIVND, per germline (reference sequence). CDR3 nucleotides: TGTGCCAGTAGTCTCGACAGCCCGGGTACTCCCACAGATACGCAGTATTTT. It is translated as CASSLDSPGTPTDTQYF.

As to this clone: Germline is not matched at one junction end, which may reflect a read error. The J gene is TRBJ2-3, the V gene TRBV7-7; 8 bases agree with TRBD2. The germline gives CDR1 SSHAT, CDR2 FNYEAQ (reference sequence). CDR3 length: 16 residues. CDR3 in DNA: TGTGCTAGCAGCTACAGAGCGGGAGTGGGGTCAGATACGCAGTATTTT. It is translated as CASSYRAGVGSDTQYF.

The V call is TRBV7-9, the J call TRBJ1-4, with 7 bases identical to TRBD1. The CDR3 runs 14 residues. With V trimmed by 0 bases and J by 11 bases, 6 bases remained unmatched. Germline assignment: CDR1 SEHNR and CDR2 FQNEAQ (reference sequence). The CDR3 reads CASSLAGRGAKLFF. The CDR3 region has the DNA TGTGCCAGCAGCTTAGCGGGCAGGGGGGCTAAACTGTTTTTT.